A single sample is the source of the 8 T cell receptor beta chains below, sequenced in a study of graft-versus-host responses after intestinal transplantation. Intraepithelial lymphocytes and lamina propria lymphocytes were released through processing of graft tissue. The assay was immunoSEQ multiplex PCR, and TCRdb's table has in-frame clones only and misses some. The sample includes approximately 1,000 clones, over 70% seen only once; the top ten take 8% to 10%. The sample in question was ileum tissue, obtained 7 days after intestinal transplantation. The receptors originated from a human patient who received an intestinal transplant, so some T cells may come from the graft donor.

This clone was picked up a small number of times. CDR3 coding DNA: TGTGCCACCAGCACCATGGACAGTCAAGAGACCCAGTACTTC. This gives the protein CATSTMDSQETQYF. The chain employs TRBV15 and TRBJ2-5; D is perhaps TRBD1 (6 bases). Germline V gives CDR1 LNHNV, CDR2 YYDKDF (reference sequence). Trimming pared 4 bases from V and 2 bases from J, leaving 11 bases between. CDR3 length equals 14 residues.

This sequence joins TRBV28 and TRBJ1-2, with unresolved D. The CDR3 spans 13 residues. From germline, CDR1 is MDHEN and CDR2 SYDVKM. V dropped 7 bases and J dropped 4 bases, with 13 bases sitting between them. This CDR3 reads CASKWEGGYGYTF. The CDR3 DNA reads TGTGCCAGCAAGTGGGAGGGAGGCTATGGCTACACCTTC.

Points on this clone: The junction departs from germline at one end; a sequencing error may be responsible. This chain uses TRBV6-1 with TRBJ2-7; TRBD1 agrees at 12 bases. The CDR3 sequence is 13 residues long. CDR1 MNHNS and CDR2 SASEGT come from the germline V gene. CDR3 coding DNA: TGTGCCAGCAGGGGGACAGGGGGCTACGGGCAGTACTTC. It codes for CASRGTGGYGQYF.

The chain carries TRBV14 and TRBJ2-7; D not certain. The CDR3 has 13 amino acids. Germline loops: CDR1 SGHDN, CDR2 FVKESK. Trimming stripped 0 bases from V and 7 bases from J, with 10 bases between. The CDR3 protein is CASSQDPSREQYF. CDR3 sequence (DNA): TGTGCCAGCAGCCAAGATCCTTCGAGGGAGCAGTACTTC. The full variable domain, rest sourced from reference TRBV14 and TRBJ2-7, is EAGVTQFPSHSVIEKGQTVTLRCDPISGHDNLYWYRRVMGKEIKFLLHFVKESKQDESGMPNNRFLAERTGGTYSTLKVQPAELEDSGVYFCASSQDPSREQYFGPGTRLTVT.

In DNA, the CDR3 is TGTGCCAGCAGTCCAGCGGGGGGGCCGAACAATGAGCAGTTCTTC. It is translated as CASSPAGGPNNEQFF. V gene TRBV6-1 combines with J gene TRBJ2-1, with 10 bases identical to TRBD2. This CDR3 has 15 amino acids. CDR1 and CDR2 (germline): MNHNS, SASEGT. After removal of 5 bases from V and 5 bases from J, the junction contained 6 bases not matched to a gene.

This chain uses TRBV4-3 with TRBJ1-5; D remains unclear. V was trimmed by 0 bases and J by 5 bases, leaving 11 bases between them. Germline CDR1 is LGHNA and CDR2 is YSLEER. This CDR3 comprises 15 residues. CDR3 in DNA: TGCGCCAGCAGCCAAGAGACTGACTTTTATCAGCCCCAGCATTTT. It translates to CASSQETDFYQPQHF.

The rearrangement links TRBV15 to TRBJ2-1; possible D gene TRBD1, 6 bases. Per the germline V gene, CDR1 is LNHNV and CDR2 is YYDKDF (reference sequence). CDR3 size: 15 residues. V was shortened by 3 bases and J by 0 bases, with 9 bases between the two germline ends. The CDR3 sequence is CATSRDRGSYNEQFF. In nucleotides, the CDR3 is TGTGCCACCAGCAGGGACAGAGGCTCCTACAATGAGCAGTTCTTC.

This clone ranks as hyperexpanded. This chain links TRBV9 with TRBJ2-3; TRBD2 might be the D (5 bases). V lost 0 bases and J lost 3, with 14 bases in between. Germline CDR1 reads SGDLS; CDR2 reads YYNGEE. CDR3 size: 16 residues. CDR3 amino acids: CASSVDGLRATDTQYF. CDR3 in DNA: TGTGCCAGCAGCGTAGATGGCCTGCGGGCGACAGATACGCAGTATTTT.